This is a list of T cell receptor beta chains from one sample in a study of CD8+ T cells in alopecia areata. Sequencing was performed with immunoSEQ multiplex PCR; in TCRdb, only in-frame clones are kept and a portion is missing. The sample holds some 220,000 clones, roughly 56% seen once. This specimen consisted of CD4+ T cells sorted from blood, obtained at week 4, from a patient treated with tofacitinib. These receptors all stem from a human donor with alopecia areata. The CDR3 runs from the conserved cysteine through the conserved F or W. D genes are given only for firm matches. Clone size, where shown, is once, few, many, or a class for clones that have expanded.

TRBJ2-1	-	TRBV7-3	TRBD2	CASSFSSGGYNEQFF	TGTGCCAGCAGCTTCTCTAGCGGGGGCTACAATGAGCAGTTCTTC
TRBJ2-7	-	TRBV10-2	-	CASSDLGGSYEQYF	TGCGCCAGCAGTGATTTAGGGGGCTCCTACGAGCAGTACTTC
TRBJ2-4	many	TRBV7-3	TRBD1	CASSSGQGKNIQYF	TGTGCCAGCAGCTCGGGACAGGGAAAAAACATTCAGTACTTC
TRBJ2-6	once	TRBV5-4	-	CASSSGLFSGANVLTF	TGTGCCAGCAGCTCGGGATTATTCTCTGGGGCCAACGTCCTGACTTTC
TRBJ2-2	-	TRBV30	TRBD2	CAWSVLGLAGELFF	TGTGCCTGGAGTGTACTCGGACTAGCCGGGGAGCTGTTTTTT
TRBJ2-7	few	TRBV14	-	CASSQGYEQYF	TGTGCCAGCAGCCAAGGCTACGAGCAGTACTTC
TRBJ2-7	few	TRBV10-3	-	CAISGRPEGGEQYF	TGTGCCATCAGTGGACGCCCGGAAGGAGGCGAGCAGTACTTC
TRBJ1-1	few	TRBV19	-	CASSKAGNTEAFF	TGTGCCAGTAGTAAGGCAGGGAACACTGAAGCTTTCTTT
TRBJ2-3	-	TRBV29-1	-	CSSAGPLTDTQYF	TGCAGCTCTGCAGGGCCTCTCACAGATACGCAGTATTTT
TRBJ1-1	-	TRBV30	-	CAWSSTVIWNTEAFF	TGTGCCTGGAGTTCGACCGTAATTTGGAACACTGAAGCTTTCTTT
TRBJ1-2	-	TRBV28	TRBD1	CASSLIRGRGYTF	TGTGCCAGCAGTTTAATAAGGGGGCGAGGCTACACCTTC
TRBJ2-1	few	TRBV4-3	TRBD1	CASSQGRTGTNNEQFF	TGCGCCAGCAGCCAGGGACGGACAGGCACAAACAATGAGCAGTTCTTC
TRBJ2-7	once	TRBV30	-	CAWSPYSGYEQYF	TGTGCCTGGAGTCCTTACTCAGGGTACGAGCAGTACTTC
TRBJ2-7	-	TRBV30	-	CAWNSGTNYEQYF	TGTGCCTGGAATTCCGGGACAAACTACGAGCAGTACTTC
TRBJ1-2	-	TRBV6-5	-	CASRRDTGGYTF	TGTGCCAGCAGACGAGACACTGGTGGCTACACCTTC
TRBJ1-2	few	TRBV30	TRBD1	CAWRPQSGTGNGYTF	TGTGCCTGGAGGCCCCAGTCCGGGACAGGGAATGGCTACACCTTC
TRBJ2-5	-	TRBV7-2	-	CASSLTVTRETQYF	TGTGCCAGCAGCTTAACCGTAACTAGAGAGACCCAGTACTTC
TRBJ2-2	few	TRBV10-3	-	CATWDDTGELFF	TGTGCCACCTGGGATGACACCGGGGAGCTGTTTTTT
TRBJ2-7	once	TRBV30	TRBD1	CAWSTPTGGSF	TGTGCCTGGAGTACCCCCACAGGGGGTTCTTTC
TRBJ2-7	few	TRBV12-5	-	CASGLVWDPAGGQYF	TGTGCTAGTGGTTTGGTATGGGACCCCGCCGGTGGGCAGTACTTC
TRBJ1-2	-	TRBV29-1	-	CSVEIGGYTF	TGCAGCGTTGAAATCGGAGGCTACACCTTC
TRBJ1-1	-	TRBV7-6	-	CASSLAGANTEAFF	TGTGCCAGCAGCTTAGCCGGGGCAAACACTGAAGCTTTCTTT
TRBJ2-3	many	TRBV7-9	-	CASSLPKVTDTQYF	TGTGCCAGCAGCTTACCTAAGGTCACAGATACGCAGTATTTT
TRBJ2-2	-	TRBV30	-	CAWRDSGTGELFF	TGTGCCTGGAGAGACAGCGGCACCGGGGAGCTGTTTTTT
TRBJ1-5	many	TRBV7-2	TRBD1	CASSLVTGGQPQHF	TGTGCCAGCAGCTTAGTCACAGGGGGCCAGCCCCAGCATTTT
TRBJ2-4	few	TRBV11-3	-	CASKKGGETNIQYF	TGTGCCAGCAAAAAAGGGGGAGAGACAAACATTCAGTACTTC
TRBJ1-2	-	TRBV30	-	CAWSVRLDYGYTF	TGTGCCTGGAGTGTACGATTGGACTATGGCTACACCTTC
TRBJ2-6	-	TRBV5-6	TRBD2	CASSLGGGFSGANVLTF	TGTGCCAGCAGCTTGGGCGGGGGATTCTCTGGGGCCAACGTCCTGACTTTC
TRBJ2-7	-	TRBV19	-	CAVARGAGYEQYF	TGTGCCGTAGCACGAGGGGCCGGGTACGAGCAGTACTTC
TRBJ2-7	-	TRBV25-1	-	CASSDSSRGAYEQYF	TGTGCCAGCAGTGATTCTAGCCGAGGTGCCTACGAGCAGTACTTC
TRBJ1-1	few	TRBV2	-	CASSGVGNRNTEAFF	TGTGCCAGCAGTGGCGTAGGGAATCGCAACACTGAAGCTTTCTTT
TRBJ2-3	-	TRBV6-5	TRBD2	CAIQCVAGGPDTQYF	TGTGCCATCCAATGTGTGGCGGGGGGGCCAGATACGCAGTATTTT
TRBJ2-2	-	TRBV7-2	-	CASSWRGRNTGELFF	TGTGCCAGCAGCTGGAGGGGGCGGAACACCGGGGAGCTGTTTTTT
TRBJ1-1	-	TRBV7-7	-	CASSPLSGTTEAFF	TGTGCCAGCAGCCCTCTATCGGGGACCACTGAAGCTTTCTTT
TRBJ1-2	few	TRBV6-1	-	CASSATTVGTYGYTF	TGTGCCAGCAGTGCTACTACAGTGGGTACCTATGGCTACACCTTC
TRBJ2-3	-	TRBV29-1	TRBD1	CSVRPGTGSDTQYF	TGCAGCGTTCGTCCCGGGACAGGGTCAGATACGCAGTATTTT
TRBJ2-5	few	TRBV4-3	TRBD1	CASSHSGQEQETQYF	TGCGCCAGCAGCCATTCTGGACAGGAACAAGAGACCCAGTACTTC
TRBJ2-1	few	TRBV10-2	-	CASTRQIYNEQFF	TGCGCCAGCACACGACAAATCTACAATGAGCAGTTCTTC
TRBJ2-3	-	TRBV9	-	CASSVRADTQYF	TGTGCCAGCAGCGTAAGGGCGGATACGCAGTATTTT
TRBJ2-1	-	TRBV29-1	TRBD2	CSVDVAGGPMNEQFF	TGCAGCGTTGACGTAGCGGGGGGACCGATGAATGAGCAGTTCTTC
TRBJ1-2	-	TRBV29-1	-	CNARSGSDGVYTF	TGCAATGCCCGGAGCGGGTCTGATGGGGTCTACACCTTC
TRBJ2-1	-	TRBV15	-	CATSRPPNEQFF	TGTGCCACCAGCAGACCCCCCAATGAGCAGTTCTTC
TRBJ1-1	few	TRBV5-6	TRBD1	CASSPGAVGGLAFF	TGTGCCAGCAGCCCTGGGGCTGTAGGGGGCCTAGCTTTCTTT
TRBJ2-1	-	TRBV6-5	TRBD1	CASSSSQGRRQFF	TGTGCCAGCAGTTCCTCACAGGGGCGTCGGCAGTTCTTC
TRBJ1-2	-	TRBV4-2	-	CASSQGRTARATF	TGTGCCAGCAGCCAGGGCAGGACAGCCAGAGCCACCTTC
TRBJ2-1	-	TRBV11-2	TRBD2	CASSLALAGVEQFF	TGTGCCAGCAGCTTGGCACTAGCGGGGGTGGAGCAGTTCTTC
TRBJ1-2	-	TRBV30	-	CAWSVRRGINNGYTF	TGTGCCTGGAGTGTAAGGAGAGGGATTAATAATGGCTACACCTTC
TRBJ2-7	-	TRBV29-1	-	CSVMWGLGEQYF	TGCAGCGTTATGTGGGGGCTTGGCGAGCAGTACTTC
TRBJ1-4	-	TRBV7-9	-	CASSDEATNEKLFF	TGTGCCAGCAGCGACGAGGCAACTAATGAAAAACTGTTTTTT
TRBJ1-2	few	TRBV19	-	CASTDPRRTYGYTF	TGTGCCAGTACCGATCCCCGCCGGACCTATGGCTACACCTTC
TRBJ1-1	-	TRBV5-1	TRBD1	CASSTRQGLNTEAFF	TGCGCCAGCAGCACCCGACAGGGACTGAACACTGAAGCTTTCTTT
TRBJ2-7	few	TRBV18	TRBD2	CASSSSGDMIYEQYF	TGTGCCAGCTCATCTAGCGGGGACATGATCTACGAGCAGTACTTC
TRBJ2-7	-	TRBV27	TRBD1	CASSLRDRWYEQYF	TGTGCCAGCAGTTTACGGGACAGGTGGTACGAGCAGTACTTC
TRBJ1-1	once	TRBV4-1	TRBD1	CASSQEGYRGDFMNTEAFF	TGCGCCAGCAGCCAAGAGGGTTACAGGGGGGATTTCATGAACACTGAAGCTTTCTTT
TRBJ2-5	once	TRBV6-5	TRBD1	CASSDRGRETQYF	TGTGCCAGCAGTGATAGGGGGCGGGAGACCCAGTACTTC
TRBJ1-1	-	TRBV5-6	-	CASSLRRNTEAFF	TGTGCCAGCAGCTTGAGACGGAACACTGAAGCTTTCTTT
TRBJ2-1	-	TRBV10-2	TRBD2	CASSEASGVYNEQFF	TGCGCCAGCAGTGAAGCTAGCGGGGTATACAATGAGCAGTTCTTC